These T cell receptor beta chains were read from a single sample in a study of technical replicates of blood from a few donors. Repertoires were generated with immunoSEQ multiplex PCR, while TCRdb's copy carries only in-frame clones and drops some. The sample lists roughly 14,000 clones; about nine tenths were seen once. Sequences were obtained from PBMCs. The receptors were sampled from a human donor in good health. Each CDR3 is given with its conserved first and last residue. The order of the fields is J gene, clone size, V gene, CDR3 length, CDR3 protein. Clone size is not always given. Where it is, it says once, few, many or a class for expanded clones.

>TRBJ2-3|NA|TRBV9|15
CASSPVGSGTDTQYF
>TRBJ1-1|NA|TRBV10-3|12
CATRGVETEAFF
>TRBJ2-1|NA|TRBV5-1|17
CASSQGLDLSWSNEQFF
>TRBJ2-7|NA|TRBV5-4|13
CASSSEAVHEQYF
>TRBJ2-1|NA|TRBV28|16
CASSLGSGTGNNEQFF
>TRBJ2-5|NA|TRBV4-1|13
CASGRREDETQYF
>TRBJ2-7|NA|TRBV18|12
CASSLREGEQYF
>TRBJ2-7|NA|TRBV28|12
CASSLSGGEQYF
>TRBJ1-4|NA|TRBV30|16
CAWSEGSGGINEKLFF
>TRBJ1-1|NA|TRBV19|15
CASSILGQGGNEAFF
>TRBJ2-7|NA|TRBV2|16
CASSPGRDRWSNEQYF
>TRBJ2-2|NA|TRBV27|14
CASSLRRESGELFF
>TRBJ2-5|NA|TRBV7-6|14
CASSQPYYRETQYF
>TRBJ1-1|NA|TRBV18|16
CASSNIMTGSNTEAFF
>TRBJ2-7|NA|TRBV6-4|14
CASRVRDRYYEQYF
>TRBJ1-4|NA|TRBV28|11
CASSSSVKLFF
>TRBJ1-5|NA|TRBV30|14
CAWSVLDSAQPQHF
>TRBJ2-7|NA|TRBV25-1|14
CASSHSGASYEQYF
>TRBJ2-3|NA|TRBV5-4|18
CASSLESGSGLSTDTQYF
>TRBJ2-5|NA|TRBV5-1|17
CASSDGASGSHQETQYF
>TRBJ2-1|NA|TRBV19|16
CASSLRRGLSYNEQFF
>TRBJ2-3|NA|TRBV10-3|17
CAISESEWRGSTDTQYF
>TRBJ1-2|NA|TRBV7-8|16
CASSPRQGAGNYGYTF
>TRBJ2-7|NA|TRBV14|20
CASSRTDLRGQGGSSYEQYF
>TRBJ2-7|NA|TRBV27|15
CASSLDPGGTYEQYF
>TRBJ1-2|NA|TRBV7-8|14
CASSLAGGTYGYTF
>TRBJ2-6|NA|TRBV7-9|15
CASSPGRSGANVLTF
>TRBJ2-7|NA|TRBV5-1|15
CASRSVEAGGYEQYF
>TRBJ2-1|NA|TRBV5-1|16
CASSPQALDLAAEQFF
>TRBJ2-7|NA|TRBV30|14
CAWRLAGGRDEQYF
>TRBJ2-7|NA|TRBV30|17
CAWSGRSSSGFSGEQYF
>TRBJ1-5|few|TRBV27|17
CASSLFGGTASNQPQHF
>TRBJ2-3|NA|TRBV6-5|14
CASSYGGPTDTQYF
>TRBJ2-2|NA|TRBV5-1|16
CASSPQGEINTGELFF
>TRBJ1-5|NA|TRBV5-6|16
CASSLWAGTGNQPQHF
>TRBJ2-7|NA|TRBV6-5|15
CASTDQAGLADEQYF
>TRBJ1-4|NA|TRBV5-4|15
CASSFGGAGNEKLFF
>TRBJ2-1|NA|TRBV19|17
CASSMASGAFSYNEQFF
>TRBJ2-5|few|TRBV9|16
CASSVGLAGGVETQYF
>TRBJ1-1|NA|TRBV19|13
CASSMGADTEAFF
>TRBJ2-3|NA|TRBV6-5|16
CASSYSPSGATDTQYF
>TRBJ1-1|NA|TRBV7-2|14
CASSRDRLNTEAFF